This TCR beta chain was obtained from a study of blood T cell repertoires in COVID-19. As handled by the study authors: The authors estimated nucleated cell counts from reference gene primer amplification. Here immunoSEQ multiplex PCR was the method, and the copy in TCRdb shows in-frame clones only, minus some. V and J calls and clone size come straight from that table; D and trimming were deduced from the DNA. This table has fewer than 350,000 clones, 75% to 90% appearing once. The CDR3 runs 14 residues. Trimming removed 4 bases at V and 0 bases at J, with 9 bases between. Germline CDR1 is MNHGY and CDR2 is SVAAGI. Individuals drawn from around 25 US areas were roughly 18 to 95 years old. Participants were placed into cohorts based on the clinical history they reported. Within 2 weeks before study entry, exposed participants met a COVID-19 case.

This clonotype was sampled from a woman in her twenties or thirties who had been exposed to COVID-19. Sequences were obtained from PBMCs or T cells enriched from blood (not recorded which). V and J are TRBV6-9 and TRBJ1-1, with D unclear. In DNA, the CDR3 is TGTGCCAGCAGTTTAGATAACTTGAACACTGAAGCTTTCTTT. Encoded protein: CASSLDNLNTEAFF.